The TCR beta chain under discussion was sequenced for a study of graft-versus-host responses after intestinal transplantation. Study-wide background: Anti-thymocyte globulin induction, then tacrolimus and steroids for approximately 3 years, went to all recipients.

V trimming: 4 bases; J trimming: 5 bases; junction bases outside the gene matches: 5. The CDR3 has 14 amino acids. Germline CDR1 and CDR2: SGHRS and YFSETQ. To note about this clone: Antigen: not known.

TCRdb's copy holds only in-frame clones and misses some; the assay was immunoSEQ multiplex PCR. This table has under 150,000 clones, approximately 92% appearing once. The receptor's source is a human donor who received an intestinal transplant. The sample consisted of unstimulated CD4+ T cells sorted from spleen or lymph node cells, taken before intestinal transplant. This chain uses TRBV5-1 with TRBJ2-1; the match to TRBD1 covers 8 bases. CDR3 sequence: CASSKSTGDNEQFF. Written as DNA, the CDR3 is TGCGCCAGCAGCAAATCGACAGGGGACAATGAGCAGTTCTTC. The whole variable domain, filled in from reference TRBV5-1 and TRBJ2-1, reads KAGVTQTPRYLIKTRGQQVTLSCSPISGHRSVSWYQQTPGQGLQFLFEYFSETQRNKGNFPGRFSGRQFSNSRSEMNVSTLELGDSALYLCASSKSTGDNEQFFGPGTRLTVL.